These T cell receptor beta chains were read from a single sample in a study of neurological immune-mediated disorders. MiXCR, run by TCRdb on the 5' RACE reads, gives a single entry per CDR3 protein. The sample consists of fewer than 90,000 distinct CDR3 sequences, 10% of them appearing once. Specimen: PBMCs. These TCRs come from a man in his forties in good health. The CDR3 runs from the conserved cysteine through the conserved F or W. D genes are given only for firm matches. Clone sizes are given selectively: once, few, many, or a class where the clone is expanded.

v_call: TRBV20-1
cdr3_length: 14
clone_size: many
d_call: .
j_call: TRBJ2-1
cdr3_aa: CSARGVGVQNEQFF
cdr3_nt: TGCAGTGCTAGGGGGGTGGGGGTTCAGAATGAGCAGTTCTTC

v_call: TRBV18
cdr3_length: 12
clone_size: many
d_call: .
j_call: TRBJ1-1
cdr3_aa: CASSFTRDEAFF
cdr3_nt: TGTGCCAGCTCATTCACTCGGGACGAAGCTTTCTTT

v_call: TRBV15
cdr3_length: 12
clone_size: many
d_call: .
j_call: TRBJ2-5
cdr3_aa: CATRGTGETQYF
cdr3_nt: TGTGCCACCAGGGGGACCGGGGAGACCCAGTACTTC

v_call: TRBV7-3
cdr3_length: 15
clone_size: .
d_call: .
j_call: TRBJ2-3
cdr3_aa: CASSLIGTDKDTHYF
cdr3_nt: TGTGCCAGCAGCTTAATCGGGACCGACAAAGATACGCATTATTTT

v_call: TRBV6-6
cdr3_length: 12
clone_size: many
d_call: .
j_call: TRBJ2-7
cdr3_aa: CASSPGLHEQYF
cdr3_nt: TGTGCCAGCAGTCCGGGCCTCCACGAGCAGTACTTC

v_call: TRBV10-3
cdr3_length: 15
clone_size: many
d_call: TRBD2
j_call: TRBJ2-7
cdr3_aa: CAISESAGVIYEQYF
cdr3_nt: TGTGCCATCAGTGAGTCAGCGGGGGTGATTTACGAGCAGTACTTC

v_call: TRBV20-1
cdr3_length: 16
clone_size: .
d_call: .
j_call: TRBJ1-5
cdr3_aa: CSALGGGSDSNQPQHF
cdr3_nt: TGCAGTGCTTTAGGCGGAGGGTCGGATAGCAATCAGCCCCAGCATTTT

v_call: TRBV19
cdr3_length: 12
clone_size: .
d_call: .
j_call: TRBJ2-7
cdr3_aa: CASSISGDEQYF
cdr3_nt: TGTGCCAGTAGTATTAGTGGGGACGAGCAGTACTTC

v_call: TRBV3-1
cdr3_length: 16
clone_size: many
d_call: TRBD2
j_call: TRBJ2-3
cdr3_aa: CASSQVRTRDYDTQYF
cdr3_nt: TGTGCCAGCAGCCAAGTCCGGACTAGGGATTATGATACGCAGTATTTT

v_call: TRBV9
cdr3_length: 14
clone_size: many
d_call: .
j_call: TRBJ2-1
cdr3_aa: CASSVGSSENEQFF
cdr3_nt: TGTGCCAGCAGCGTAGGTAGTAGCGAGAATGAGCAGTTCTTC

v_call: TRBV12-3/TRBV12-4
cdr3_length: 16
clone_size: many
d_call: TRBD1
j_call: TRBJ2-2
cdr3_aa: CASSSLRTGNTGELFF
cdr3_nt: TGTGCCAGCAGTTCCCTAAGGACAGGGAACACCGGGGAGCTGTTTTTT

v_call: TRBV9
cdr3_length: 15
clone_size: many
d_call: .
j_call: TRBJ2-7
cdr3_aa: CASSVGTGLSYEQYF
cdr3_nt: TGTGCCAGCAGCGTAGGTACAGGGCTCTCCTACGAGCAGTACTTC

v_call: TRBV6-5
cdr3_length: 16
clone_size: .
d_call: .
j_call: TRBJ2-5
cdr3_aa: CASSYGGSSYNSPLHF
cdr3_nt: TGTGCCAGCAGTTACGGGGGGAGCTCCTATAATTCACCCCTCCACTTC

v_call: TRBV14
cdr3_length: 19
clone_size: many
d_call: .
j_call: TRBJ2-5
cdr3_aa: CASSWGHGSVRSPEETQYF
cdr3_nt: TGTGCCAGCAGCTGGGGGCATGGATCTGTGCGGTCCCCGGAAGAGACCCAGTACTTC

v_call: TRBV27
cdr3_length: 16
clone_size: many
d_call: .
j_call: TRBJ1-4
cdr3_aa: CASSHWKTETPEKLFF
cdr3_nt: TGTGCCAGCAGTCACTGGAAGACAGAAACCCCTGAAAAACTGTTTTTT

v_call: TRBV5-5
cdr3_length: 13
clone_size: many
d_call: .
j_call: TRBJ1-3
cdr3_aa: CASSRVSGNTIYF
cdr3_nt: TGTGCCAGCAGCCGAGTGTCTGGAAACACCATATATTTT

v_call: TRBV6-6
cdr3_length: 14
clone_size: few
d_call: .
j_call: TRBJ2-1
cdr3_aa: CASRHGNLDNEQFF
cdr3_nt: TGTGCCAGCAGACACGGAAATCTGGACAATGAGCAGTTCTTC

v_call: TRBV7-9
cdr3_length: 13
clone_size: many
d_call: .
j_call: TRBJ2-7
cdr3_aa: CASSLAGTYEQYF
cdr3_nt: TGTGCCAGCAGCTTAGCGGGCACCTACGAGCAGTACTTC